This TCR beta chain was documented in a study of OX40 agonist ivuxolimab in advanced cancers. The wider study: Ivuxolimab, an antibody that agonizes OX40 (CD134), was administered to the patients.

Repertoires were generated with immunoSEQ multiplex PCR, while TCRdb's copy carries only in-frame clones and drops some. The sample gives over 55,000 clones, nearly 90% of which show up once; around 10% is in the top ten. The CDR3 runs to 15 residues. The V end lost 3 bases, the J end lost 0 bases, and 9 bases lay between the germline ends. Germline V lookup: CDR1 SNHLY, CDR2 FYNNEI. This clone is medium-sized within its sample. Its antigen is not known. Whole-study results and caveats: Specificity for antigen went undetermined in the expanded peripheral T cells.

The receptor was isolated from an adult with an advanced solid tumor such as melanoma, head and neck, liver or kidney cancer. This chain joins TRBV2 and TRBJ2-1; tentative D call: TRBD2 (5 bases). This material consisted of CD4+ or CD8+ T cells sorted from blood, taken in a trial of the OX40 agonist ivuxolimab. CDR3 loop: CASSDTRSSYNEQFF. As DNA, the CDR3 is TGTGCCAGCAGTGATACTAGGAGCTCCTACAATGAGCAGTTCTTC.